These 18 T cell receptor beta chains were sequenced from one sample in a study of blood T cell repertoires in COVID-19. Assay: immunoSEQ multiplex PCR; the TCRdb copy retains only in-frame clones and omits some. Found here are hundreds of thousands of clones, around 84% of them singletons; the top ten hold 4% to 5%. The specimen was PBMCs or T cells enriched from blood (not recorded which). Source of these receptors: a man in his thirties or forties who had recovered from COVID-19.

CDR3 amino acids: CASSRRQGVGELFF. CDR3 nucleotides: TGTGCCAGCAGCCGCCGACAGGGAGTCGGGGAGCTGTTTTTT. The chain combines TRBV11-2 with TRBJ2-2, with 7 bases identical to TRBD1. J gave up 7 bases and V 5 bases, and 7 bases lay outside the gene matches. The CDR3 runs 14 residues. Germline V gives CDR1 SGHAT, CDR2 FQNNGV.

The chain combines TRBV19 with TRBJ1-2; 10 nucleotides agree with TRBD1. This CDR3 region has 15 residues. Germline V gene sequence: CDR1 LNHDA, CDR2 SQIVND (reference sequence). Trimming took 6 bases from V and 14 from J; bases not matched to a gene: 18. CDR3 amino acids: CASSAYTGTGALLTF. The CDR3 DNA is TGTGCCAGTAGCGCATACACCGGGACAGGGGCGCTATTGACCTTC.

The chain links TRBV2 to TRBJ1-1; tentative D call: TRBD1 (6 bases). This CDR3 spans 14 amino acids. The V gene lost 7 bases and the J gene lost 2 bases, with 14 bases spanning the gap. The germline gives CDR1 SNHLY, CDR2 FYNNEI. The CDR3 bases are TGTGCCAGCATGTATGACAGGATAAACACTGAAGCTTTCTTT. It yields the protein CASMYDRINTEAFF.

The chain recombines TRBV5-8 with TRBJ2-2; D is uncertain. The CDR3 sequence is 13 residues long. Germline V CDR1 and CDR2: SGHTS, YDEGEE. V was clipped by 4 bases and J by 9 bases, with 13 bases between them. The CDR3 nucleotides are TGTGCCAGCAGCCCGGTGGTGCCCCGGGAGCTGTTTTTT. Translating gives CASSPVVPRELFF.

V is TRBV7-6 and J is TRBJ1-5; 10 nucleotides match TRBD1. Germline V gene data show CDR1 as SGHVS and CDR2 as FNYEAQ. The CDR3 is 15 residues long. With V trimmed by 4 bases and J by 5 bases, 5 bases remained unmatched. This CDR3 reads CASSSLGTGDQPQHF. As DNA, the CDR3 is TGTGCCAGCAGCTCTCTTGGGACAGGGGATCAGCCCCAGCATTTT.

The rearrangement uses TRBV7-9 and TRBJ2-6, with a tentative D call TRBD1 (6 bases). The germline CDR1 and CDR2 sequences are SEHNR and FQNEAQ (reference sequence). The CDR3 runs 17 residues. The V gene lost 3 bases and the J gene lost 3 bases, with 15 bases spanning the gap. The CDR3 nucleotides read TGTGCCAGCAGCTTCACACACAGGGAAGGTGGGGCCAACGTCCTGACTTTC. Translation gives CASSFTHREGGANVLTF.

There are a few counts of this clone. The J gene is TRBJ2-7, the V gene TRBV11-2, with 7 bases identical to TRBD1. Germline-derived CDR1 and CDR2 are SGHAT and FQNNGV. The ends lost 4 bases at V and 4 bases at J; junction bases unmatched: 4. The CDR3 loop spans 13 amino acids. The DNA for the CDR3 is TGTGCCAGCAGCTCCCTGGACAGGTACGAGCAGTACTTC. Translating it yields CASSSLDRYEQYF.

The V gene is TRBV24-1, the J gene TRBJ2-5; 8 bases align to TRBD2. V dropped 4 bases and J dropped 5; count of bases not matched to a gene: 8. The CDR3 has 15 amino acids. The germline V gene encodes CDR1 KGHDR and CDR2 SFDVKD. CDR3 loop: CATSDPGGAGETQYF. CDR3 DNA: TGTGCCACCAGTGACCCGGGGGGGGCAGGGGAGACCCAGTACTTC.

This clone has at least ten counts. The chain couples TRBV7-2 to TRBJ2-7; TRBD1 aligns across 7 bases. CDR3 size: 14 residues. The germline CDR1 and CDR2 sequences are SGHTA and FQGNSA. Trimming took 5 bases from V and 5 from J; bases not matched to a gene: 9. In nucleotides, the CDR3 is TGTGCCAGCAGCCCTGACAGGGTAAAGAACGAGCAGTACTTC. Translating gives CASSPDRVKNEQYF.

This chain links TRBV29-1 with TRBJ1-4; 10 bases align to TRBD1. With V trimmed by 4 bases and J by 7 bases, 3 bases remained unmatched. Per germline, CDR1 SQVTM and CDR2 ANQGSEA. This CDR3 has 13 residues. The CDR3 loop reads CSVVRDRGEKLFF. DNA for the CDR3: TGCAGCGTTGTCCGGGACAGGGGTGAAAAACTGTTTTTT.

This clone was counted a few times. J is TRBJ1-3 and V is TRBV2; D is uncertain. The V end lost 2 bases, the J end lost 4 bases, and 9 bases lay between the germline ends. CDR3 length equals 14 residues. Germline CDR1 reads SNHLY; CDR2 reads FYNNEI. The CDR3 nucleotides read TGTGCCAGCAGTGAATTCGGGTCCGGAAACACCATATATTTT. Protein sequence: CASSEFGSGNTIYF.

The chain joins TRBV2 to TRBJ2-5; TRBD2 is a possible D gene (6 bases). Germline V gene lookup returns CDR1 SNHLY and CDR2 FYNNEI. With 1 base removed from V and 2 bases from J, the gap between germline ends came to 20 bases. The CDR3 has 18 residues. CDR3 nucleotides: TGTGCCAGCAGTGAAGAAGGAGGGATAGCCGCCAGACAAGAGACCCAGTACTTC. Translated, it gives CASSEEGGIAARQETQYF.

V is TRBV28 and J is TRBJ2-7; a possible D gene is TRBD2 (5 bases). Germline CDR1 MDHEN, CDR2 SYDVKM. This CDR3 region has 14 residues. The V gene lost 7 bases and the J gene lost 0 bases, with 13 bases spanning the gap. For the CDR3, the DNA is TGTGCCAGCAACTCAGGAGGAATCTCCTACGAGCAGTACTTC. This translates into CASNSGGISYEQYF.

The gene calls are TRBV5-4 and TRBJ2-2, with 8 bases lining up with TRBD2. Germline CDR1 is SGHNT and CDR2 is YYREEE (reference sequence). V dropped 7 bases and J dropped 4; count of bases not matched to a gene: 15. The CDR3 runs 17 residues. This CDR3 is CASARLPGGSFTGELFF. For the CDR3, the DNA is TGTGCCAGCGCTCGCCTACCGGGGGGGAGTTTCACCGGGGAGCTGTTTTTT.

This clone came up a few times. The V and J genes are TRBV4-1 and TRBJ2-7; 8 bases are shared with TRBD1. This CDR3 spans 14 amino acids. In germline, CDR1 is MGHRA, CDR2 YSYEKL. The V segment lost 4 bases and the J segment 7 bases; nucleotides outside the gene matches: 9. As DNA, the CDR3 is TGCGCCAGCAGCCCGGGACAGGCCCTGATAGAGCAGTACTTC. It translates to CASSPGQALIEQYF.

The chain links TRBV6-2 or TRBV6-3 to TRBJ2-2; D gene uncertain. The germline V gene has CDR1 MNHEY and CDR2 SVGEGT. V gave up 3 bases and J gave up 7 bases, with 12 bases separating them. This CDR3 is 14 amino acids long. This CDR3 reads CASSYPPTGGELFF. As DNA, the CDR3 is TGTGCCAGCAGTTATCCCCCCACCGGCGGGGAGCTGTTTTTT.

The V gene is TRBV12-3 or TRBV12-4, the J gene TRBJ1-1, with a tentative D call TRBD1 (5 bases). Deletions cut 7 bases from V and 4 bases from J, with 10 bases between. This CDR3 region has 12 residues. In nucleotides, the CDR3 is TGTGCCAGCACCTTGGGGGGCACTGAAGCTTTCTTT. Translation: CASTLGGTEAFF.

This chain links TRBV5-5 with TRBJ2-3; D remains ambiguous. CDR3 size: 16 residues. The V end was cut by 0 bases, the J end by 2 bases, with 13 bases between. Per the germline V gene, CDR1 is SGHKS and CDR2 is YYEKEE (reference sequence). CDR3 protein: CASSLGQLTNTDTQYF. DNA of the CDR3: TGTGCCAGCAGCTTGGGACAACTTACCAACACAGATACGCAGTATTTT.